A selection of T cell receptor beta chains follows, all from one sample in a study of CD8 T cells in ankylosing spondylitis. From the 5' RACE reads, TCRdb called clonotypes with MiXCR, one entry per CDR3 protein. This table has some 400,000 distinct CDR3 sequences, approximately 20% appearing once. Sequenced sample: blood, either unsorted or a sorted T cell fraction (not recorded which). These TCRs come from a male donor with ankylosing spondylitis. CDR3s leave out the opening cysteine and the closing phenylalanine or tryptophan. Not all rows give a size; the values are once, few, many and, for expanded clones, a class.

length,V,size,J,CDR3
12,TRBV3-1,.,TRBJ2-5,ASSHAGGGETQY
17,TRBV28,few,TRBJ2-3,ASTPTTSGRRVFPDTQY
13,TRBV4-1,.,TRBJ2-5,ASSQNPIWRETQY
10,TRBV19,.,TRBJ2-5,ASRGTYETQY
11,TRBV11-2,.,TRBJ1-4,ASSLPDNEKLF
9,TRBV20-1,.,TRBJ2-5,SARARETQY
13,TRBV5-1,few,TRBJ2-7,ASSSSSGRSYEQY
15,TRBV5-1,few,TRBJ2-1,ASRTYPGTGIINEQF
11,TRBV29-1,few,TRBJ2-1,SVEWGFGNEQF
11,TRBV10-3,few,TRBJ2-7,AISEGEPWEQY
14,TRBV7-9,few,TRBJ2-3,ASSLPSGSKADTQY